The clone carrying this T cell receptor (beta chain) appeared many times. Antigen specificity is unknown. The data belong to a study of T cell repertoires in cytomegalovirus infection. TCRdb processed the reads anew with MiXCR; each CDR3 protein has one entry. The sample shows about 110,000 distinct CDR3 sequences, over 9% of them seen only once. The CDR3 is 14 residues long. With 8 bases removed from V and 5 bases from J, the gap between germline ends came to 17 bases. CDR1 is SGHAT and CDR2 is FQNNGV in the germline V gene. The receptor was isolated from a human donor in good health (CMV status not recorded). Some clones in this sample may be carry-over from other donors' samples. Sequencing was performed on PBMCs, sequenced either directly or after in vitro stimulation (not recorded which). The chain joins TRBV11-2 to TRBJ2-3; TRBD2 might be the D (6 bases). DNA for the CDR3: TGTGCCAGCCGGGCCACCCCGGAGGGAGATACGCAGTATTTT. The encoded protein is CASRATPEGDTQYF. Drawing the rest from reference TRBV11-2 and TRBJ2-3, the complete variable domain is EAGVAQSPRYKIIEKRQSVAFWCNPISGHATLYWYQQILGQGPKLLIQFQNNGVVDDSQLPKDRFSAERLKGVDSTLKIQPAKLEDSAVYLCASRATPEGDTQYFGPGTRLTVL.